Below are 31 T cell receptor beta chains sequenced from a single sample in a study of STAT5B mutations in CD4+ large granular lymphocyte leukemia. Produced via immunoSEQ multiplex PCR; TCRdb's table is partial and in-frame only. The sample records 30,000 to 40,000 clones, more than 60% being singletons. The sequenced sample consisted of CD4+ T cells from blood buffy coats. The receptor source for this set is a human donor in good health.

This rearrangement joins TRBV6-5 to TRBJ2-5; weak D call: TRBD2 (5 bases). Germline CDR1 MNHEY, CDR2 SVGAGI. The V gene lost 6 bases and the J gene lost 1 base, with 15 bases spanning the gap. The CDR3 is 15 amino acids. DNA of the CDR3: TGTGCCAGCAGCACTAGTAATCTTGGCCAAGAGACCCAGTACTTC. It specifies CASSTSNLGQETQYF.

CDR3 residues: CASGGGQETQYF. CDR3 nucleotides: TGTGCCAGCGGGGGCGGCCAAGAGACCCAGTACTTC. The V gene is TRBV6-5, the J gene TRBJ2-5, with a tentative D call TRBD1 (6 bases). Germline loops: CDR1 MNHEY, CDR2 SVGAGI. This CDR3 is built from 12 residues. Trimming stripped 8 bases from V and 1 base from J, with 8 bases between.

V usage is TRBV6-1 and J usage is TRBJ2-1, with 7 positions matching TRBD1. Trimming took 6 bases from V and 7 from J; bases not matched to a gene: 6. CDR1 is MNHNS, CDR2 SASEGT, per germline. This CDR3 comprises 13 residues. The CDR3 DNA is TGTGCCAGCAGGGTAACAGGGGAGAATGAGCAGTTCTTC. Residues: CASRVTGENEQFF.

The CDR3, as DNA: TGTGCCAGCAGAAAGGGGGTCGCCTATGGCTACACCTTC. This translates into CASRKGVAYGYTF. The chain has TRBV27 and TRBJ1-2; possible D gene TRBD1, 6 bases. V gave up 6 bases and J gave up 4 bases, with 12 bases separating them. From germline, CDR1 is MNHEY and CDR2 SMNVEV (reference sequence). The CDR3 covers 13 residues.

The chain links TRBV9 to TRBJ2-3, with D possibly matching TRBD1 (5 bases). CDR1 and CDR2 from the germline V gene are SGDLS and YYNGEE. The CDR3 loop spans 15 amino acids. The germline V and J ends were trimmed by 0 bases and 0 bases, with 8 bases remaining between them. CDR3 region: CASSVGGRSTDTQYF. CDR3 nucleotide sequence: TGTGCCAGCAGCGTAGGGGGCAGAAGCACAGATACGCAGTATTTT.

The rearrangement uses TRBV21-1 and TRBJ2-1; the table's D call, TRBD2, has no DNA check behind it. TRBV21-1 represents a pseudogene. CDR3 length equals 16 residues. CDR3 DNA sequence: TGTGCCAGCAGCAAAGTTGCGGGAGTTATCTACAATGAGCAGTTCTTC. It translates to CASSKVAGVIYNEQFF.

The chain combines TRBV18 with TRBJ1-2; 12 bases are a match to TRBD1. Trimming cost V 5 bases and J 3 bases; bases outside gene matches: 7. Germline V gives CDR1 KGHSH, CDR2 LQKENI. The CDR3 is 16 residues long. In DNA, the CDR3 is TGTGCCAGCTCAAGTACGGGACAGGGGGCTTACTATGGCTACACCTTC. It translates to CASSSTGQGAYYGYTF.

The CDR3 region is CASSLASRGASDTQYF. In DNA, the CDR3 is TGCGCCAGCAGCTTGGCCTCCCGGGGGGCATCAGATACGCAGTATTTT. The chain links TRBV5-1 to TRBJ2-3, with D possibly matching TRBD2 (7 bases). Germline CDR1 reads SGHRS; CDR2 reads YFSETQ. This CDR3 contains 16 residues. V was shortened by 0 bases and J by 4 bases, with 15 bases between the two germline ends. Combining the CDR3 with reference TRBV5-1 and TRBJ2-3 gives the whole variable domain KAGVTQTPRYLIKTRGQQVTLSCSPISGHRSVSWYQQTPGQGLQFLFEYFSETQRNKGNFPGRFSGRQFSNSRSEMNVSTLELGDSALYLCASSLASRGASDTQYFGPGTRLTVL.

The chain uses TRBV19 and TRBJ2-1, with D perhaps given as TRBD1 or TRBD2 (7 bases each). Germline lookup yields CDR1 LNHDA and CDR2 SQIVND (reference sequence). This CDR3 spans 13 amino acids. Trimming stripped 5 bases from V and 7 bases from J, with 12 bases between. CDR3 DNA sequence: TGTGCCAGTAGTGGGGAGGGGGCAAATGAGCAGTTCTTC. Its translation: CASSGEGANEQFF.

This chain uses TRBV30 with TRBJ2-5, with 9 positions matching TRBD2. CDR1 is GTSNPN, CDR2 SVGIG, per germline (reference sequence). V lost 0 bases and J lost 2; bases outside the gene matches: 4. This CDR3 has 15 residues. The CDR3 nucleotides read TGTGCCTGGAGTGTGGCGAGCGGGAGGCAAGAGACCCAGTACTTC. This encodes CAWSVASGRQETQYF.

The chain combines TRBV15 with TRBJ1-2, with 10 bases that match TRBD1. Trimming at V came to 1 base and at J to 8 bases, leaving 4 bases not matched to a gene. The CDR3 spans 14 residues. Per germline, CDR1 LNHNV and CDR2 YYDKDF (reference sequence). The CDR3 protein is CATSRGQGASGYTF. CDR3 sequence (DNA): TGTGCCACCAGCAGAGGACAGGGGGCGAGCGGCTACACCTTC.

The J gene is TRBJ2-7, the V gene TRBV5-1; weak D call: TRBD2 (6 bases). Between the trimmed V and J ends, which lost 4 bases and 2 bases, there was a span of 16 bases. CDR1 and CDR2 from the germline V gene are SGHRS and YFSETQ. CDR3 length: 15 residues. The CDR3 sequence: CASSAGGESTYEQYF. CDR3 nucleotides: TGCGCCAGCAGCGCCGGCGGGGAGTCCACCTACGAGCAGTACTTC.

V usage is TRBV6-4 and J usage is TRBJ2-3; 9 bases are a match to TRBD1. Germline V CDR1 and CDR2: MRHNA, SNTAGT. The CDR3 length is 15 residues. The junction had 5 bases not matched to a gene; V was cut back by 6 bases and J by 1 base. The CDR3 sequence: CASSGTGSGTDTQYF. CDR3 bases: TGTGCCAGCAGCGGGACAGGGTCTGGCACAGATACGCAGTATTTT.

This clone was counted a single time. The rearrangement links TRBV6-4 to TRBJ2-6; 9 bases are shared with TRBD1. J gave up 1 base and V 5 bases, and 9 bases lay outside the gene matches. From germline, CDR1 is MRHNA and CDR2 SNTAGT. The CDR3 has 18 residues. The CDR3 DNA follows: TGTGCCAGCAGTCTTTCCGGGACAGGGTTGTCTGGGGCCAACGTCCTGACTTTC. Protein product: CASSLSGTGLSGANVLTF.

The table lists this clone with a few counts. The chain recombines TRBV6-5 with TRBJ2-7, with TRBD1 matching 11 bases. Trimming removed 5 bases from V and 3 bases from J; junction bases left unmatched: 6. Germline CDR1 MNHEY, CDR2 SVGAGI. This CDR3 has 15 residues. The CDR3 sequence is CASSREGQGDYEQYF. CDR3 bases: TGTGCCAGCAGTCGCGAGGGACAGGGGGACTACGAGCAGTACTTC.

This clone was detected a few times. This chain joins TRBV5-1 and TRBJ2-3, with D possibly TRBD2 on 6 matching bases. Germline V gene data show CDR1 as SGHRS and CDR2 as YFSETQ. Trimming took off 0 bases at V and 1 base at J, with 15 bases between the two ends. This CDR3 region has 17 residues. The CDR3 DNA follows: TGCGCCAGCAGCTTGGAGGGCACTAGCTCGGGCACAGATACGCAGTATTTT. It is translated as CASSLEGTSSGTDTQYF.

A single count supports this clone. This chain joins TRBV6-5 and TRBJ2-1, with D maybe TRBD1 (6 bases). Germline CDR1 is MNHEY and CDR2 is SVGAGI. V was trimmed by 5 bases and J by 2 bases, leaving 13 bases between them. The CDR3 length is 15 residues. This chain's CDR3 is CASSIRQVAYNEQFF. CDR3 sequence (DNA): TGTGCCAGCAGTATTAGACAGGTCGCCTACAATGAGCAGTTCTTC.

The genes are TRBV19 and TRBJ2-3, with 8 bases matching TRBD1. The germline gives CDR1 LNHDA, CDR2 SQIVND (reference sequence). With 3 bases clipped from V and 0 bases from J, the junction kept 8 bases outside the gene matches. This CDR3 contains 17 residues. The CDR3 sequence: CASSIGSGGPSTDTQYF. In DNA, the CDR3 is TGTGCCAGTAGTATTGGTTCAGGGGGCCCCAGCACAGATACGCAGTATTTT.

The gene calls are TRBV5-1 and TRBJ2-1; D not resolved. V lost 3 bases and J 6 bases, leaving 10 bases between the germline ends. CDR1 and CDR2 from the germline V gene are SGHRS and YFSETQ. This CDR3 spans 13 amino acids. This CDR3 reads CASSSRPGNEQFF. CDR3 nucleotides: TGCGCCAGCAGCTCCCGCCCGGGCAATGAGCAGTTCTTC. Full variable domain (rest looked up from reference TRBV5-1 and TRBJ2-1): KAGVTQTPRYLIKTRGQQVTLSCSPISGHRSVSWYQQTPGQGLQFLFEYFSETQRNKGNFPGRFSGRQFSNSRSEMNVSTLELGDSALYLCASSSRPGNEQFFGPGTRLTVL.

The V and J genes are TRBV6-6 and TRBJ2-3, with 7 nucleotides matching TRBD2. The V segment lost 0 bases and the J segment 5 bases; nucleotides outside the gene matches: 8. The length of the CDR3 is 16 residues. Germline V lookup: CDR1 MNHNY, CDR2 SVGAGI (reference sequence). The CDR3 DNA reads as TGTGCCAGCAGTTACTCGCGGGGGAGAGAGATAGATACGCAGTATTTT. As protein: CASSYSRGREIDTQYF.

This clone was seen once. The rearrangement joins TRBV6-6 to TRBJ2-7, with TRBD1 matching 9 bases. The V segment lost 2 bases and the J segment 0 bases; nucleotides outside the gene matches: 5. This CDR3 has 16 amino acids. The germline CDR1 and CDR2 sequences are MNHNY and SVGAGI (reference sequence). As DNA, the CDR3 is TGTGCCAGCAGTTACCCCTTGACAGGGGGCTCCTACGAGCAGTACTTC. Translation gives CASSYPLTGGSYEQYF.

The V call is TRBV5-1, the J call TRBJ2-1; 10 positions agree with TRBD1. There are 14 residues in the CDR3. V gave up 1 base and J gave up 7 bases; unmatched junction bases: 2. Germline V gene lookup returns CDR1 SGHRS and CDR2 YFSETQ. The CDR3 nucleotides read TGCGCCAGCAGCTTGTTGGACAGGGGGAATGAGCAGTTCTTC. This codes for CASSLLDRGNEQFF.

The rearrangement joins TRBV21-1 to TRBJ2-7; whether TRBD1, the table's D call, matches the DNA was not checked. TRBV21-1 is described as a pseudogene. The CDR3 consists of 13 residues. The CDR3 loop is CARPGQKDYGQYF. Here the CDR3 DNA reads TGTGCCAGGCCGGGACAGAAAGACTACGGGCAGTACTTC.

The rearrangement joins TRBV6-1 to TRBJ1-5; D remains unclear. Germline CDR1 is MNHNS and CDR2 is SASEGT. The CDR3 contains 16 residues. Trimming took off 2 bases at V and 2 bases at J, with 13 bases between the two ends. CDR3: CASSEMPGYGNQPQHF. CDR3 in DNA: TGTGCCAGCAGTGAAATGCCCGGTTACGGCAATCAGCCCCAGCATTTT.

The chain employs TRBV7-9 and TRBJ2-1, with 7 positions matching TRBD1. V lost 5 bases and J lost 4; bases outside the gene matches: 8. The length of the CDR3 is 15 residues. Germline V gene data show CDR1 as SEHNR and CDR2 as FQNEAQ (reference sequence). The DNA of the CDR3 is TGTGCCAGCAGCCCCAGGGGGACAGAATACAATGAGCAGTTCTTC. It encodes CASSPRGTEYNEQFF.

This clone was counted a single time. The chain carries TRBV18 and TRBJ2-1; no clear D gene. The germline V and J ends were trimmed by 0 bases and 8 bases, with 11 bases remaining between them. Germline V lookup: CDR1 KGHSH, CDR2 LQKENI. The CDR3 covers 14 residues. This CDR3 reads CASSPPADRDEQFF. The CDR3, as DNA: TGTGCCAGCTCACCACCCGCAGACCGGGATGAGCAGTTCTTC.

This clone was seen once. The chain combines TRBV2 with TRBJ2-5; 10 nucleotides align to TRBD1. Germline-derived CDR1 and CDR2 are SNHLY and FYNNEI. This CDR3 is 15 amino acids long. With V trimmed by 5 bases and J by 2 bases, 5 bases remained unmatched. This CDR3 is CASSMDRGKQETQYF. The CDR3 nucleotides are TGTGCCAGCAGTATGGACAGGGGGAAACAAGAGACCCAGTACTTC.

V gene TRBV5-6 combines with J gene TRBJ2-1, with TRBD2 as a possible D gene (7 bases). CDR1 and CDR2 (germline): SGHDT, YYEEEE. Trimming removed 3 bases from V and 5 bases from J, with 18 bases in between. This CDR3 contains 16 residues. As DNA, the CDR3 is TGTGCCAGCAGCTGGGGGTGGGAGGGGGGTAACAATGAGCAGTTCTTC. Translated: CASSWGWEGGNNEQFF.

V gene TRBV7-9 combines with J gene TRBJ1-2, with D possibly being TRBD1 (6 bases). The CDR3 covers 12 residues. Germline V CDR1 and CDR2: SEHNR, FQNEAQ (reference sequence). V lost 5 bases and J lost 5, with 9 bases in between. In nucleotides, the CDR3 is TGTGCCAGCAGCGCAACAGGGTATGGCTACACCTTC. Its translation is CASSATGYGYTF.

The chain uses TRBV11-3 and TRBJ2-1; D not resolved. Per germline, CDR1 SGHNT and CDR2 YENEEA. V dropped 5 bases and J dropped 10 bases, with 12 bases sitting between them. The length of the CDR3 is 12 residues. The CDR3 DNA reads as TGTGCCAGCAGCGGGGAAGACTCCGAGCAGTTCTTC. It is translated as CASSGEDSEQFF.

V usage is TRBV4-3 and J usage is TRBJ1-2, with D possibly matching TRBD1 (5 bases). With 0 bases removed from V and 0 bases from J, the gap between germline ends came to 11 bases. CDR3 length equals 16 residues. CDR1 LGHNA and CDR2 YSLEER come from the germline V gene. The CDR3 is CASSQDIQGANYGYTF. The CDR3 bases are TGCGCCAGCAGCCAAGATATCCAGGGAGCTAACTATGGCTACACCTTC.